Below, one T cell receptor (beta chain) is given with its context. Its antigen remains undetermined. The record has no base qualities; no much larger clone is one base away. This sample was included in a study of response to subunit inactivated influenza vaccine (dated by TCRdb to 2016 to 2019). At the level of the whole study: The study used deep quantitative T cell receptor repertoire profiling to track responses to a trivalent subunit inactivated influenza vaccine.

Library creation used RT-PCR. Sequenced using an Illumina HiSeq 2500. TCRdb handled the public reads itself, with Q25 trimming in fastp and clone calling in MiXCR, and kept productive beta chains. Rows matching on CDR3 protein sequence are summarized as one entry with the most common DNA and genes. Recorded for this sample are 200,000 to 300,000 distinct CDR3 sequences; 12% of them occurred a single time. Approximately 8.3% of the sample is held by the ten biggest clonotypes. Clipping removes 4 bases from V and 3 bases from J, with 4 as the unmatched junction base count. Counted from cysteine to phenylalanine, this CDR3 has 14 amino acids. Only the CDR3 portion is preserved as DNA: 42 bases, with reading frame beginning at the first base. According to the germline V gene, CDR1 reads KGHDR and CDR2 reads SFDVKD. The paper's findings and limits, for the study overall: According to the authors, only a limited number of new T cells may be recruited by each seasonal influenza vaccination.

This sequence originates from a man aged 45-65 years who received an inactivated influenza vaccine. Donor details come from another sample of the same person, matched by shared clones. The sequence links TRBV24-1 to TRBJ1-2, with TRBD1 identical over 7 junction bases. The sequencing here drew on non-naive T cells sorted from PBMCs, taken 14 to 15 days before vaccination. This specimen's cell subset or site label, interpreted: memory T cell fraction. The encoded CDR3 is CATSDETGYYGYTF. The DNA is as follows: TGTGCCACCAGTGACGAGACAGGGTACTATGGCTACACCTTC.